The T cell receptor beta chain under discussion was sequenced for a study of shared clonotypes between healthy human individuals. Clones were read by immunoSEQ multiplex PCR, and TCRdb kept only the in-frame ones, dropping some. The sample yields around 2.1 million clones, around 95% seen once. The study's findings and limits: Sequencing depth was predicted to influence how clonotypes are shared among donors.

Notes on this clone: Its antigen is not known.

The V gene end was trimmed by 1 base and the J gene end by 7 bases; junction bases not matched to a gene: 9. CDR3 size: 17 residues. Germline CDR1 is MGHRA and CDR2 is YSYEKL. V gene TRBV4-1 combines with J gene TRBJ1-6, with 8 bases matching TRBD1. The TCR originated in a man aged 18 to 35 in good health. The specimen sequenced was naive CD4+ T cells sorted from blood. The subset denotes: CD45RA+ positively selected. The CDR3: CASSQAGTGARNSPLHF. Here the CDR3 DNA reads TGCGCCAGCAGCCAAGCGGGGACAGGTGCTAGGAATTCACCCCTCCACTTT.